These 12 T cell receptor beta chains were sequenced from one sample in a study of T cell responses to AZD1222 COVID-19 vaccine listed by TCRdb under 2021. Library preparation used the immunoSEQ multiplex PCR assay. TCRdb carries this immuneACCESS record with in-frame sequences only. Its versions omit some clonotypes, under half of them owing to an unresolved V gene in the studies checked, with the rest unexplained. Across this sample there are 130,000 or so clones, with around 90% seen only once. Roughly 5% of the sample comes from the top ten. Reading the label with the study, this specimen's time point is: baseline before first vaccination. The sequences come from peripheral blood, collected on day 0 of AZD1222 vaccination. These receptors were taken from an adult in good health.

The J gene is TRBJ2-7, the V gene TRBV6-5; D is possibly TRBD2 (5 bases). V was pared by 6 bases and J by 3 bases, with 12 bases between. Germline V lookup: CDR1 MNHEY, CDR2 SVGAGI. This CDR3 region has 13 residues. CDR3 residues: CASSRRGFYEQYF. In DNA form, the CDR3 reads TGTGCCAGCAGCCGTCGGGGATTCTACGAGCAGTACTTC.

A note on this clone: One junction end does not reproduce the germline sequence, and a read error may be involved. CDR3 bases: TGCGCCAGCAGCTTGGAAGACGGGAACACCTGGGAGCTGTTTTTT. Encoded protein: CASSLEDGNTWELFF. V gene TRBV5-1 combines with J gene TRBJ2-2, with a weak D call TRBD2 (5 bases). Germline loops: CDR1 SGHRS, CDR2 YFSETQ. The CDR3 runs to 15 residues.

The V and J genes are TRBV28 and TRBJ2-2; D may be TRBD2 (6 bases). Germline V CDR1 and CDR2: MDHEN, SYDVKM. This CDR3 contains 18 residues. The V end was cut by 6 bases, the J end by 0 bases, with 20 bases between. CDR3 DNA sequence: TGTGCCAGCAGGCTATACGTGGGGACTGGAACGAACACCGGGGAGCTGTTTTTT. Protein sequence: CASRLYVGTGTNTGELFF. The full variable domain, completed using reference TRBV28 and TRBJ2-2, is DVKVTQSSRYLVKRTGEKVFLECVQDMDHENMFWYRQDPGLGLRLIYFSYDVKMKEKGDIPEGYSVSREKKERFSLILESASTNQTSMYLCASRLYVGTGTNTGELFFGEGSRLTVL.

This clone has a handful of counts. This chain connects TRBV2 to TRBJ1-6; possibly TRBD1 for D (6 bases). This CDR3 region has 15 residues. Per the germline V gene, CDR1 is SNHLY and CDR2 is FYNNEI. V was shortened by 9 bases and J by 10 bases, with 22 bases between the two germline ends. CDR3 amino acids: CARTPVSGEGSPLHF. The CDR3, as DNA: TGTGCCAGAACGCCGGTGTCAGGGGAAGGGTCACCCCTCCACTTT.

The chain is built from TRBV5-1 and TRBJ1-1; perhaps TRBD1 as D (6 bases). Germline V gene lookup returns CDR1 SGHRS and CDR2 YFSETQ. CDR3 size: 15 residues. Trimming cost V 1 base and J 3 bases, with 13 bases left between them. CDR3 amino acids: CASSLFQGQDTEAFF. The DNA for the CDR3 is TGCGCCAGCAGCTTGTTCCAGGGGCAGGACACTGAAGCTTTCTTT.

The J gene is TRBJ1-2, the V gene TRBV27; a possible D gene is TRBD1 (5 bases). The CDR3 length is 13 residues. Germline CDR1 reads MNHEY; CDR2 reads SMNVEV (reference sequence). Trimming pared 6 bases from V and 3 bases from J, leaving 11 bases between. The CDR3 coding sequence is TGTGCCAGCAGCCCCCCAGGGCACTATGGCTACACCTTC. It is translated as CASSPPGHYGYTF.

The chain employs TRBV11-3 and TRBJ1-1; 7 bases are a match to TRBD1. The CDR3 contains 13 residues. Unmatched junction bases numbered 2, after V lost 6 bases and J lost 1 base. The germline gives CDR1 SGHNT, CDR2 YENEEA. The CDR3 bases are TGTGCCAGCAGTTACAGGGGGAACACTGAAGCTTTCTTT. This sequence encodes CASSYRGNTEAFF. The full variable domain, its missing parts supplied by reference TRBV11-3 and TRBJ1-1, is EAGVVQSPRYKIIEKKQPVAFWCNPISGHNTLYWYLQNLGQGPELLIRYENEEAVDDSQLPKDRFSAERLKGVDSTLKIQPAELGDSAVYLCASSYRGNTEAFFGQGTRLTVV.

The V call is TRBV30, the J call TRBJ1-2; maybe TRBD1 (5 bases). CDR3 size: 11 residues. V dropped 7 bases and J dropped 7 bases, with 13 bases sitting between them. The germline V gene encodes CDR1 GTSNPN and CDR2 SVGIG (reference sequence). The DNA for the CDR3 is TGTGCCTTCGGGGCCGGGCGTGGCTACACCTTC. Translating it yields CAFGAGRGYTF.

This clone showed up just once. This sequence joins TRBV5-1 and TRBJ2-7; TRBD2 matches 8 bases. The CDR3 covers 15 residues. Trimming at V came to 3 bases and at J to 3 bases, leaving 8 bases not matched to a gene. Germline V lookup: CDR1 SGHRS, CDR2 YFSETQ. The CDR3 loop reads CASSSEAGVGYEQYF. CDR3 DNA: TGCGCCAGCAGCTCCGAAGCGGGAGTGGGCTACGAGCAGTACTTC.

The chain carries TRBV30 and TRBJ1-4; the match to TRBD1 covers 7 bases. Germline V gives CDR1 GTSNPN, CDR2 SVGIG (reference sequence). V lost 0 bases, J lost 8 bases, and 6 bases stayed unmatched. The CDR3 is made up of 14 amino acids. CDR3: CAWSVKGAGEKLFF. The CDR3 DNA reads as TGTGCCTGGAGTGTTAAGGGGGCCGGGGAAAAACTGTTTTTT. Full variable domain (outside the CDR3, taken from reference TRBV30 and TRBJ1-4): SQTIHQWPATLVQPVGSPLSLECTVEGTSNPNLYWYRQAAGRGLQLLFYSVGIGQISSEVPQNLSASRPQDRQFILSSKKLLLSDSGFYLCAWSVKGAGEKLFFGSGTQLSVL.

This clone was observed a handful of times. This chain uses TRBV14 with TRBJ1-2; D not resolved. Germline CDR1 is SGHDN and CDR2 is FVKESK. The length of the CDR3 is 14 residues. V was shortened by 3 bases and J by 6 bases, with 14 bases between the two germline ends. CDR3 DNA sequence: TGTGCCAGCAGCCAGGCGGCCCACAATAATGGCTACACCTTC. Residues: CASSQAAHNNGYTF. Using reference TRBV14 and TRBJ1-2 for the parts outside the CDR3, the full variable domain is EAGVTQFPSHSVIEKGQTVTLRCDPISGHDNLYWYRRVMGKEIKFLLHFVKESKQDESGMPNNRFLAERTGGTYSTLKVQPAELEDSGVYFCASSQAAHNNGYTFGSGTRLTVV.

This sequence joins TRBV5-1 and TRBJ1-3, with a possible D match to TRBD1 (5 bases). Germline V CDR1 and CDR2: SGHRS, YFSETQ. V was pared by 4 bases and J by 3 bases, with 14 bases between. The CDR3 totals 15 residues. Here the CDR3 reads CASSGLGTSGNTIYF. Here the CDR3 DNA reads TGCGCCAGCAGCGGCCTCGGGACTAGTGGAAACACCATATATTTT.